This is a list of T cell receptor beta chains from one sample in a study of blood T cells in healthy people across ages. One entry per CDR3 protein results from TCRdb running MiXCR on the 5' RACE reads. This table has 1.8 million or so distinct CDR3 sequences, about 39% appearing once. The sequencing input was blood. All receptors derive from a human donor in good health. The CDR3 runs from the conserved cysteine through the conserved F or W. Each record gives: D gene, J gene, clone size, V gene, CDR3 DNA, CDR3 protein. The D gene is left open where the match is weak. Clone size, where shown, is once, few, many, or a class for clones that have expanded.

>NA|TRBJ2-5|NA|TRBV2
TGTGCCAGCATCGGGCTGGGGGCTCGTGGAGAGACCCAGTACTTC
CASIGLGARGETQYF
>NA|TRBJ1-6|few|TRBV7-9
TGTGCCAGCAGCTCAACCCGGACGACCTATAATTCACCCCTCCACTTT
CASSSTRTTYNSPLHF
>NA|TRBJ2-4|NA|TRBV29-1
TGCAGCGGGGCCCCAGCAGGGGACATTCAGTACTTC
CSGAPAGDIQYF
>TRBD2|TRBJ2-5|NA|TRBV12-3/TRBV12-4
TGTGCCAGCAGTTTTCTAGCGGGGGGGCCGGGAGGAGAGACCCAGTACTTC
CASSFLAGGPGGETQYF
>NA|TRBJ1-1|NA|TRBV6-6
TGTGCCAGCAGATTAGACCGGCCCAGTGAAGCTTTCTTT
CASRLDRPSEAFF
>NA|TRBJ1-5|NA|TRBV7-8
TGTGCCAGCAGCTTAGTAGGCAGAGACCCTTATAGCAATCAGCCCCAGCATTTT
CASSLVGRDPYSNQPQHF
>TRBD1|TRBJ2-7|NA|TRBV20-1
TGCGGTGCTAGTAACCGGGACAGGGTGAACGAGCAGTACTTC
CGASNRDRVNEQYF
>NA|TRBJ2-7|once|TRBV4-3
TGCGCCAGCAGCCAAATATCTTTCAGCGAGCAGTACTTC
CASSQISFSEQYF
>NA|TRBJ2-1|NA|TRBV15
TGTGCCACCAGCAGAGTGGATCCGAGCTCCTACAATGAGCAGTTCTTC
CATSRVDPSSYNEQFF
>NA|TRBJ1-2|NA|TRBV4-3
TGCGCCAGCAGCCTCGGTGTCAGAAACTGTGGCTACACCTTC
CASSLGVRNCGYTF